This is a list of T cell receptor beta chains from one sample in a study of cytomegalovirus exposure and HLA in healthy donors. Clones were read by immunoSEQ multiplex PCR, and TCRdb kept only the in-frame ones, dropping some. This table holds about 180,000 clones, 75% to 85% found once. The specimen sequenced was PBMCs. Receptors were obtained from a girl aged 2 to 9 in good health and CMV-seropositive. CDR3s leave out the opening cysteine and the closing phenylalanine or tryptophan. D genes are given only for firm matches.

D,V,J,CDR3
TRBD2,TRBV11-3,TRBJ2-5,ASSPNRDYLY
NA,TRBV10-3,TRBJ1-5,AISENVFRDDQPQH
TRBD1,TRBV28,TRBJ1-2,ASSLIPTGVGGYT
TRBD2,TRBV2,TRBJ2-2,ASLGLAGAGELF
TRBD1,TRBV29-1,TRBJ1-1,SGTTGSWGLDTEAF
NA,TRBV18,TRBJ1-1,ASSPSRGTEAF
NA,TRBV4-1,TRBJ1-4,ASSQGTGTGEEKLF
TRBD1,TRBV5-1,TRBJ2-3,ASSTQGVRTDTQY
NA,TRBV27,TRBJ1-6,ASSLYSGSDNSPLH
TRBD2,TRBV28,TRBJ2-7,ASSLCIGLAGGWSLQVSEQY
TRBD2,TRBV28,TRBJ2-1,ASITSGDYNEQF
TRBD2,TRBV11-3,TRBJ2-7,ASSPTSGASYEQY
TRBD2,TRBV9,TRBJ2-3,ASSVTGTSVPDTQY
NA,TRBV28,TRBJ2-5,ASSFLAPETQY
TRBD2,TRBV11-2,TRBJ2-1,ASSLVSGRVNEQF
NA,TRBV14,TRBJ1-1,ASSQDIVWGERNTEAF
TRBD2,TRBV4-2,TRBJ2-3,ASSQGTSGGAGADTQY